This is a list of T cell receptor beta chains from one sample in a study of T-cell memory formation after mild COVID-19. MiXCR, run by TCRdb on the 5' RACE reads, gives a single entry per CDR3 protein. The sample includes around 250,000 distinct CDR3 sequences, approximately 9% of them seen just once. Sequencing was performed on PBMCs or a T cell subset sorted from them (not recorded which). All receptors derive from a man between 18 and 35 years old who had mild COVID-19 (a few samples of this study predate the infection). Cell type and time point are not known. Both conserved end residues are part of each CDR3. Each record gives: clone size, D gene, V gene, J gene, CDR3 DNA, CDR3 protein. D genes are given only for firm matches. For some rows the clone size is stated as once, few or many, or as a class when expanded; others skip it.

>NA|NA|TRBV30|TRBJ2-2
TGTGCCTGGGTAGTGTACGGGGAGCTGATTTTT
CAWVVYGELIF
>few|TRBD1|TRBV12-3/TRBV12-4|TRBJ1-1
TGTGCCAGCAGTTTATGGGGACAGACTGAAGCTTTCTTT
CASSLWGQTEAFF
>NA|NA|TRBV20-1|TRBJ2-5
TGCAGTGCTAGAGGGAGGCTGGGGGGGGGCAGCTCAGAGACCCAGTACTTC
CSARGRLGGGSSETQYF
>few|NA|TRBV6-4|TRBJ2-1
TGTGCCAGCAGTGACCATAGAGGGAGCTCCTACAATGAGCAGTTCTTC
CASSDHRGSSYNEQFF
>few|NA|TRBV7-9|TRBJ2-2
TGTGCCAGCAGCTCTCGGACAGACAAACACACCGGGGAGCTGTTTTTT
CASSSRTDKHTGELFF
>NA|NA|TRBV28|TRBJ1-1
TGTGCCAGCAGTTTAGAGGGGGTACCTGGAGCTTTCTTT
CASSLEGVPGAFF
>NA|TRBD1|TRBV20-1|TRBJ1-1
TGCAGTGCTAACTCAAAACGGACAGGGGACGGCACTGAAGCTTTCTTT
CSANSKRTGDGTEAFF
>NA|NA|TRBV6-5|TRBJ1-1
TGTGCCAGCAGTTACTCGAACTGGTCTGAAGCTTTCTTT
CASSYSNWSEAFF
>many|NA|TRBV29-1|TRBJ1-4
TGCAGCGTTCTCCAGGCAGGCGAAAAACTGTTTTTT
CSVLQAGEKLFF
>few|TRBD1|TRBV7-2|TRBJ1-1
TGTGCCAGCAGCCCTCGGGACAGGGGTTTTAACACTGAAGCTTTCTTT
CASSPRDRGFNTEAFF
>many|NA|TRBV4-1|TRBJ2-6
TGCGCCAGCAGCTCGGACAGCCCATTCTCTGGGGCCAACGTCCTGACTTTC
CASSSDSPFSGANVLTF
>NA|NA|TRBV7-8|TRBJ2-1
TGTGCCAGCAGCTTAGGATCCTATTATGAGCAGTTCTTC
CASSLGSYYEQFF
>many|NA|TRBV5-1|TRBJ1-1
TGCGCCAGCAGCTTGGCTCAGGGTATCGAGAACACTGAAGCTTTCTTT
CASSLAQGIENTEAFF
>few|NA|TRBV12-3/TRBV12-4|TRBJ2-5
TGTGCCAGCAGTTTAGTCGCTACGGCCAAGACCCAGTACTTC
CASSLVATAKTQYF
>many|NA|TRBV4-2|TRBJ2-3
TGTGCCAGCAGCCAAGATTGGGGGCGCACAGATACGCAGTATTTT
CASSQDWGRTDTQYF
>NA|TRBD2|TRBV5-1|TRBJ2-3
TGCGCCAGCAGCTTGGAGTCGTCTAGCGGGGGCTTCACAGATACGCAGTATTTT
CASSLESSSGGFTDTQYF
>NA|TRBD2|TRBV5-1|TRBJ2-5
TGCGCCAGCTGCGGGGGGGGGATCGGAGAGACCCAGTACTTC
CASCGGGIGETQYF
>few|NA|TRBV20-1|TRBJ1-2
TGCAGTGCTAGAGAGTGGGGGGTGGTTAACTATGGCTACACCTTC
CSAREWGVVNYGYTF
>few|NA|TRBV28|TRBJ1-1
TGTGCCAGCAGCACCCGGGGGGGGGCCAACACTGAAGCTTTCTTT
CASSTRGGANTEAFF
>many|NA|TRBV12-3/TRBV12-4|TRBJ1-3
TGTGCCAGCAGCGACAGCTCGCCTGGAAACACCATATATTTT
CASSDSSPGNTIYF
>NA|NA|TRBV6-2/TRBV6-3|TRBJ2-5
TGTGCCAGCAGGGATCCCCAAGAGACCCAGTACTTC
CASRDPQETQYF
>few|NA|TRBV10-3|TRBJ1-5
TGTGCCATCCAGGGGCCTAATCAGCCCCAGCATTTT
CAIQGPNQPQHF
>NA|TRBD1|TRBV6-5|TRBJ2-3
TGTGCCAGCAGCCGGACAGGCCGCACAGATACGCAGTATTTT
CASSRTGRTDTQYF
>few|TRBD1|TRBV5-1|TRBJ2-3
TGCGCCAGCAGCTCCAGGGGACAGGGAACAGATACGCAGTATTTT
CASSSRGQGTDTQYF
>few|NA|TRBV9|TRBJ2-3
TGTGCCAGCAGCGTCTCCTCTAGCACAGATACGCAGTATTTT
CASSVSSSTDTQYF
>few|TRBD1|TRBV20-1|TRBJ1-5
TGCAGTGCTAAGACAGGGGATCAGCCCCAGCATTTT
CSAKTGDQPQHF
>few|NA|TRBV4-1|TRBJ2-7
TGCGCCAGCAGCCAAGAATCTGGGAACTCCTACGAGCAGTACTTC
CASSQESGNSYEQYF
>NA|TRBD1|TRBV10-2|TRBJ1-1
TGCGCCAGCAGGGACAGGCAGAACACTGAAGCTTTCTTT
CASRDRQNTEAFF
>many|NA|TRBV7-2|TRBJ2-5
TGTGCCAGCAGCCCCCTCCAAGAGACCCAGTACTTC
CASSPLQETQYF
>few|NA|TRBV6-5|TRBJ1-1
TGTGCCAGCAGCCCTCTAACCGTGACAGGCCTGAACACTGAAGCTTTCTTT
CASSPLTVTGLNTEAFF